Below are 21 T cell receptor beta chains sequenced from a single sample in a study of blood T cell repertoires in COVID-19. Libraries were prepared by immunoSEQ multiplex PCR; TCRdb keeps only in-frame clonotypes and omits some of them. The repertoire has 150,000 to 180,000 clones, around 83% of them found once; the top ten carry roughly 12%. Material for sequencing was peripheral blood. The receptors derive from a woman aged 55-70 years with COVID-19, enrolled during active disease.

V and J are TRBV11-2 and TRBJ2-1; TRBD2 matches 9 bases. CDR1 SGHAT and CDR2 FQNNGV come from the germline V gene. The CDR3 loop spans 15 amino acids. The trim removed 3 bases at V and 7 bases at J, leaving 7 bases unmatched. CDR3 bases: TGTGCCAGCAGCTTTAGAGCGGGGGGCCAAAATGAGCAGTTCTTC. Translation gives CASSFRAGGQNEQFF. Drawing the rest from reference TRBV11-2 and TRBJ2-1, the complete variable domain is EAGVAQSPRYKIIEKRQSVAFWCNPISGHATLYWYQQILGQGPKLLIQFQNNGVVDDSQLPKDRFSAERLKGVDSTLKIQPAKLEDSAVYLCASSFRAGGQNEQFFGPGTRLTVL.

The chain employs TRBV28 and TRBJ1-5, with 10 bases matching TRBD1. V trimming: 11 bases; J trimming: 0 bases; junction bases outside the gene matches: 10. The CDR3 is made up of 16 amino acids. In germline, CDR1 is MDHEN, CDR2 SYDVKM. The CDR3 region is CAASPGTGVSNQPQHF. CDR3 bases: TGTGCCGCCTCCCCCGGGACAGGGGTTAGCAATCAGCCCCAGCATTTT.

The rearrangement uses TRBV12-5 and TRBJ1-3; TRBD1 agrees at 9 bases. CDR1 and CDR2 from the germline V gene are LGHNT and FRNRAP. The trim removed 10 bases at V and 4 bases at J, leaving 11 bases unmatched. CDR3 length: 15 residues. This CDR3 is CATTPGQGWGNTIYF. For the CDR3, the DNA is TGTGCTACTACACCGGGACAGGGTTGGGGAAACACCATATATTTT. The complete variable domain, with remaining parts taken from reference TRBV12-5 and TRBJ1-3, reads DARVTQTPRHKVTEMGQEVTMRCQPILGHNTVFWYRQTMMQGLELLAYFRNRAPLDDSGMPKDRFSAEMPDATLATLKIQPSEPRDSAVYFCATTPGQGWGNTIYFGEGSWLTVV.

The chain has TRBV29-1 and TRBJ1-3; 10 nucleotides align to TRBD1. Germline CDR1 SQVTM, CDR2 ANQGSEA. Trimming took 4 bases from V and 4 from J; bases not matched to a gene: 7. This CDR3 is built from 15 residues. The CDR3 here is CSVVGGDRGGNTIYF. The CDR3 DNA sequence: TGCAGCGTTGTAGGTGGGGACAGGGGAGGAAACACCATATATTTT.

V and J are TRBV5-1 and TRBJ1-3; 7 positions agree with TRBD1. V lost 5 bases, J lost 0 bases, and 2 bases stayed unmatched. CDR1 is SGHRS and CDR2 is YFSETQ in the germline V gene. The CDR3 loop spans 14 amino acids. CDR3 region: CASSWDSSGNTIYF. The CDR3 DNA reads as TGCGCCAGCAGTTGGGACAGCTCTGGAAACACCATATATTTT.

This rearrangement joins TRBV29-1 to TRBJ2-1; 8 bases line up with TRBD1. Germline lookup yields CDR1 SQVTM and CDR2 ANQGSEA. The V and J ends lost 5 bases and 7 bases, in that order; junction bases with no gene match: 7. This CDR3 has 13 residues. Here the CDR3 reads CSVRQGAANEQFF. The CDR3 DNA sequence: TGCAGCGTTCGCCAGGGGGCTGCAAATGAGCAGTTCTTC.

This chain uses TRBV18 with TRBJ2-7; D perhaps matches TRBD1 (6 bases). Trimming took off 3 bases at V and 1 base at J, with 16 bases between the two ends. CDR3 size: 16 residues. Germline V gene data show CDR1 as KGHSH and CDR2 as LQKENI. The CDR3 nucleotides read TGTGCCAGCTCACCCGAACAGGGTTCGTCATCCTACGAGCAGTACTTC. This encodes CASSPEQGSSSYEQYF.

The J gene is TRBJ1-4, the V gene TRBV6-5; a weak D match, TRBD1 (5 bases). The CDR3 covers 14 residues. Germline V gives CDR1 MNHEY, CDR2 SVGAGI. Trimming cost V 6 bases and J 4 bases, with 12 bases left between them. CDR3: CASSLRGDNEKLFF. DNA of the CDR3: TGTGCCAGCAGCCTCCGGGGGGATAATGAAAAACTGTTTTTT.

V is TRBV7-9 and J is TRBJ1-2; D unresolved. Germline assignment: CDR1 SEHNR and CDR2 FQNEAQ (reference sequence). Trimming shortened V by 3 bases and J by 4 bases, and 15 bases separated the two germline ends. The CDR3 runs 15 residues. CDR3 amino acids: CASSLSARLGYGYTF. CDR3 DNA sequence: TGTGCCAGCAGCTTGAGCGCGCGGCTAGGCTATGGCTACACCTTC. Full variable domain (rest looked up from reference TRBV7-9 and TRBJ1-2): DTGVSQNPRHKITKRGQNVTFRCDPISEHNRLYWYRQTLGQGPEFLTYFQNEAQLEKSRLLSDRFSAERPKGSFSTLEIQRTEQGDSAMYLCASSLSARLGYGYTFGSGTRLTVV.

This chain joins TRBV6-6 and TRBJ2-1; 9 bases agree with TRBD2. After removal of 11 bases from V and 5 bases from J, the junction contained 13 bases not matched to a gene. This CDR3 comprises 15 residues. Germline V CDR1 and CDR2: MNHNY, SVGAGI (reference sequence). The CDR3 sequence is CASRLASGVNNEQFF. The DNA of the CDR3 is TGTGCCTCCCGACTAGCTAGCGGGGTTAACAATGAGCAGTTCTTC.

The chain carries TRBV5-1 and TRBJ2-3, with 9 bases identical to TRBD1. Germline V gives CDR1 SGHRS, CDR2 YFSETQ. After removal of 2 bases from V and 7 bases from J, the junction contained 8 bases not matched to a gene. This CDR3 is built from 15 residues. CDR3 protein: CASSFRDRDRNTQYF. The DNA of the CDR3 is TGCGCCAGCAGCTTCCGGGACAGGGATCGGAATACGCAGTATTTT. Full variable domain (remainder filled in from reference TRBV5-1 and TRBJ2-3): KAGVTQTPRYLIKTRGQQVTLSCSPISGHRSVSWYQQTPGQGLQFLFEYFSETQRNKGNFPGRFSGRQFSNSRSEMNVSTLELGDSALYLCASSFRDRDRNTQYFGPGTRLTVL.

This clone appeared a few times. J is TRBJ1-5 and V is TRBV7-2; D is uncertain. Germline CDR1 and CDR2: SGHTA and FQGNSA. The CDR3 is 15 amino acids. V was cut by 1 base and J by 0 bases, with 7 bases left in between. The CDR3 DNA is TGTGCCAGCAGCTTAGAACACGATAGCAATCAGCCCCAGCATTTT. This translates into CASSLEHDSNQPQHF.

The chain joins TRBV4-1 to TRBJ2-1; 10 bases line up with TRBD2. V was pared by 5 bases and J by 9 bases, with 4 bases of the junction left unmatched. There are 13 residues in the CDR3. The germline V gene has CDR1 MGHRA and CDR2 YSYEKL. The CDR3 protein is CASSFQREGEQFF. CDR3 bases: TGCGCCAGCAGCTTCCAGCGGGAGGGTGAGCAGTTCTTC.

The table lists this clone with a count of one. This chain uses TRBV27 with TRBJ2-5; D is undetermined. CDR3 size: 12 residues. Trimming cost V 0 bases and J 5 bases, with 4 bases left between them. Germline CDR1 MNHEY, CDR2 SMNVEV (reference sequence). CDR3 loop: CASSLSRETQYF. The DNA for the CDR3 is TGTGCCAGCAGTTTATCGAGGGAGACCCAGTACTTC.

The chain joins TRBV10-3 to TRBJ1-6; D is unresolved. This CDR3 region has 16 residues. The germline V and J ends were trimmed by 4 bases and 0 bases, with 10 bases remaining between them. The germline V gene has CDR1 ENHRY and CDR2 SYGVKD. The CDR3 protein is CAISASRGSYNSPLHF. CDR3 coding DNA: TGTGCCATCAGTGCTTCGCGTGGCTCCTATAATTCACCCCTCCACTTT.

In its sample, this clone was seen once. The chain has TRBV11-2 and TRBJ2-5; D possibly corresponds to TRBD2 (5 bases). This CDR3 has 13 amino acids. V was cut by 3 bases and J by 5 bases, with 10 bases left in between. CDR1 is SGHAT, CDR2 FQNNGV, per germline. This chain's CDR3 is CASSFGVRETQYF. For the CDR3, the DNA is TGTGCCAGCAGCTTCGGGGTGAGGGAGACCCAGTACTTC.

The genes are TRBV19 and TRBJ2-2; D may be TRBD1 (6 bases). Germline CDR1 is LNHDA and CDR2 is SQIVND (reference sequence). The length of the CDR3 is 15 residues. V lost 4 bases and J lost 2, with 11 bases in between. CDR3 sequence: CASSKAGVNTGELFF. CDR3 coding DNA: TGTGCCAGTAGTAAAGCAGGGGTTAACACCGGGGAGCTGTTTTTT.

CDR3 sequence: CASSLRRRLAGGLGGTDTQYF. CDR3 sequence (DNA): TGTGCCAGCAGCCTCCGGCGACGACTAGCGGGAGGGCTAGGAGGCACAGATACGCAGTATTTT. The gene calls are TRBV6-6 and TRBJ2-3; 14 bases are a match to TRBD2. The CDR3 has 21 amino acids. The trim removed 6 bases at V and 1 base at J, leaving 18 bases unmatched. Germline loops: CDR1 MNHNY, CDR2 SVGAGI (reference sequence).

This sequence joins TRBV7-3 and TRBJ2-3; 10 nucleotides align to TRBD1. Germline lookup yields CDR1 SGHTA and CDR2 FQGTGA. This CDR3 is 14 amino acids long. J was trimmed by 3 bases and V by 5 bases; bases with no gene match: 2. The CDR3 DNA reads as TGTGCCAGCAGCCGGGACAGGGGAACAGATACGCAGTATTTT. Encoded protein: CASSRDRGTDTQYF.

The chain recombines TRBV3-1 (or the pseudogene TRBV3-2) with TRBJ1-3, with D perhaps TRBD1 (5 bases). The CDR3 length is 16 residues. V was cut by 4 bases and J by 0 bases, with 13 bases left in between. CDR1 is LGHDT, CDR2 YNNKEL, per germline (reference sequence). This chain's CDR3 is CASSPRQKSSGNTIYF. In nucleotides, the CDR3 is TGTGCCAGCAGCCCCCGACAGAAGAGCTCTGGAAACACCATATATTTT.

This chain uses TRBV30 with TRBJ2-2; 9 nucleotides align to TRBD2. The CDR3 length is 16 residues. V was pared by 3 bases and J by 6 bases, with 11 bases of the junction left unmatched. Germline V gene data show CDR1 as GTSNPN and CDR2 as SVGIG (reference sequence). The CDR3 coding sequence is TGTGCCTGGAGCCGGAAGGGACAGCGGGGGGCCGGGGAGCTGTTTTTT. Its translation: CAWSRKGQRGAGELFF.